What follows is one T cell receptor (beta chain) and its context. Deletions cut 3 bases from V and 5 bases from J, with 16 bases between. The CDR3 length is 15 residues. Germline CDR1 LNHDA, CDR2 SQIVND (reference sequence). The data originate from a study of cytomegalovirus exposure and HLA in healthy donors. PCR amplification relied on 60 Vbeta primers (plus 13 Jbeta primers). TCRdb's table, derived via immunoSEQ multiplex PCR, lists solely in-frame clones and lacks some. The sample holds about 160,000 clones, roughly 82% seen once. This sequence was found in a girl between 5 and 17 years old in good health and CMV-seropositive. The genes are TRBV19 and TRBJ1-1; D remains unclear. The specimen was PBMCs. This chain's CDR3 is CASSIISGVGTEAFF. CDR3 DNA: TGTGCCAGTAGTATCATTTCCGGGGTAGGGACTGAAGCTTTCTTT.